The 15 T cell receptor beta chains given below trace back to one sample, sequenced in a study of T cells after yellow fever vaccination. TCRdb called the 5' RACE reads again in MiXCR, with one record for every CDR3 protein. The data show 200,000 to 300,000 distinct CDR3 sequences, roughly 6.2% seen once. The specimen comprised CD4+ T cells sorted from PBMCs, sampled on the day of the yellow fever booster vaccination. The receptors were gathered from a man aged 25 to 40 who received the YFV17D yellow fever vaccine.

This clonotype was detected a few times. This sequence joins TRBV6-2 or TRBV6-3 and TRBJ2-5, with unresolved D. V was trimmed by 5 bases and J by 4 bases, leaving 14 bases between them. This CDR3 contains 14 residues. Looked up from germline, CDR1 is MNHEY and CDR2 is SVGEGT. CDR3 sequence (DNA): TGTGCCAGCAGTCCCGCAGGCCCTAGAGAGACCCAGTACTTC. The encoded protein is CASSPAGPRETQYF.

In its sample, this clonotype was seen a few times. V and J are TRBV24-1 and TRBJ2-1, with 16 bases that match TRBD2. Germline CDR1 and CDR2: KGHDR and SFDVKD. V lost 0 bases and J lost 1; bases outside the gene matches: 2. The CDR3 consists of 19 residues. The CDR3 is CATSDLGTSGRESYNEQFF. For the CDR3, the DNA is TGTGCCACCAGTGATTTGGGGACTAGCGGGAGGGAGTCCTACAATGAGCAGTTCTTC.

This clonotype showed up just a few times. The J gene is TRBJ2-2, the V gene TRBV7-3; 8 positions agree with TRBD2. V was clipped by 1 base and J by 5 bases; unmatched bases: 0. Per germline, CDR1 SGHTA and CDR2 FQGTGA. The CDR3 spans 14 residues. The CDR3 reads CASSLSGRTGELFF. In nucleotides, the CDR3 is TGTGCCAGCAGCTTAAGCGGGAGGACCGGGGAGCTGTTTTTT.

This clonotype occurred a few times. This chain links TRBV3-1 with TRBJ2-1, with 11 bases lining up with TRBD2. The CDR3 runs to 15 residues. Trimming at V came to 4 bases and at J to 10 bases, leaving 9 bases not matched to a gene. CDR1 LGHDT and CDR2 YNNKEL come from the germline V gene (reference sequence). CDR3 sequence reads: CASSPSGTSGKEQFF. Written as DNA, the CDR3 is TGTGCCAGCAGCCCCTCCGGGACTAGCGGCAAAGAGCAGTTCTTC.

This chain links TRBV29-1 with TRBJ2-3; D uncertain. Germline CDR1 reads SQVTM; CDR2 reads ANQGSEA. This CDR3 region has 15 residues. V lost 7 bases, J lost 2 bases, and 19 bases lay in between. CDR3 in amino acids: CSAAPAWTHTDTQYF. The CDR3 DNA reads TGCAGCGCTGCACCTGCTTGGACCCACACAGATACGCAGTATTTT.

This clonotype was recorded a few times. The chain couples TRBV6-2 or TRBV6-3 to TRBJ2-1; 12 positions match TRBD2. From germline, CDR1 is MNHEY and CDR2 SVGEGT. The trim removed 8 bases at V and 4 bases at J, leaving 3 bases unmatched. The CDR3 totals 14 residues. The CDR3 sequence: CASWTSGVYNEQFF. The CDR3, as DNA: TGTGCCAGCTGGACTAGCGGGGTGTACAATGAGCAGTTCTTC.

This clonotype was counted ten times or more. The gene calls are TRBV9 and TRBJ2-3; D is uncertain. The CDR3 runs to 14 residues. Per the germline V gene, CDR1 is SGDLS and CDR2 is YYNGEE. Trimming pared 6 bases from V and 6 bases from J, leaving 17 bases between. CDR3 sequence: CASNKLGFPDTQYF. CDR3 nucleotides: TGTGCCAGCAACAAGTTGGGGTTTCCTGATACGCAGTATTTT. The variable domain in full, with the rest retrieved from reference TRBV9 and TRBJ2-3, is DSGVTQTPKHLITATGQRVTLRCSPRSGDLSVYWYQQSLDQGLQFLIQYYNGEERAKGNILERFSAQQFPDLHSELNLSSLELGDSALYFCASNKLGFPDTQYFGPGTRLTVL.

This clonotype turned up a few times. The chain carries TRBV12-3 or TRBV12-4 and TRBJ2-6; no clear D. This CDR3 is built from 16 residues. V was trimmed by 4 bases and J by 3 bases, leaving 13 bases between them. In DNA, the CDR3 is TGTGCCAGCAGTTACGCGTCGGGTAGTGGGGCCAACGTCCTGACTTTC. It is translated as CASSYASGSGANVLTF.

The rearrangement links TRBV6-1 to TRBJ2-3; tentatively, D is TRBD1 (6 bases). Between the trimmed V and J ends, which lost 4 bases and 1 base, there was a span of 12 bases. This CDR3 is 15 amino acids long. Germline values: CDR1 MNHNS, CDR2 SASEGT. The CDR3 region is CASSVTSGGTDTQYF. The CDR3 nucleotides are TGTGCCAGCAGTGTAACATCAGGGGGCACAGATACGCAGTATTTT.

This clonotype was observed at least ten times. The CDR3 region has the DNA TGCAGTGCGTTCGGAGGGGTTAATCAGCCCCAGCATTTT. Translating it yields CSAFGGVNQPQHF. The rearrangement uses TRBV20-1 and TRBJ1-5; a weak D match, TRBD1 (5 bases). The germline gives CDR1 DFQATT, CDR2 SNEGSKA (reference sequence). V was trimmed by 6 bases and J by 4 bases, leaving 13 bases between them. The CDR3 has 13 residues.

This clonotype has a count of ten or more. The chain links TRBV18 to TRBJ2-7, with a tentative D call TRBD1 (6 bases). The CDR3 extends over 13 amino acids. V dropped 6 bases and J dropped 5 bases, with 14 bases sitting between them. Germline V lookup: CDR1 KGHSH, CDR2 LQKENI. The CDR3 coding sequence is TGTGCCAGCTCTCCCCGGACAGACAACGAGCAGTACTTC. It translates to CASSPRTDNEQYF.

This clonotype was picked up a small number of times. The rearrangement uses TRBV12-5 and TRBJ2-1; weak D call: TRBD2 (5 bases). This CDR3 spans 15 amino acids. V was shortened by 1 base and J by 0 bases, with 7 bases between the two germline ends. The V gene's germline CDR1 is LGHNT and CDR2 FRNRAP. The CDR3 DNA is TGTGCTAGTGGTTTGGCGGGAAGCTCCTACAATGAGCAGTTCTTC. The encoded protein is CASGLAGSSYNEQFF.

The V and J genes are TRBV29-1 and TRBJ1-1; possible D gene TRBD1, 5 bases. Per germline, CDR1 SQVTM and CDR2 ANQGSEA. Trimming left V 7 bases short and J 3 bases short, with 15 bases between. The CDR3 has 13 residues. CDR3 coding DNA: TGCAGCGGGCAATGGGGGATGGACACTGAAGCTTTCTTT. Translated: CSGQWGMDTEAFF.

This sequence joins TRBV5-1 and TRBJ2-1, with 8 bases identical to TRBD2. This CDR3 comprises 14 residues. Germline V gene lookup returns CDR1 SGHRS and CDR2 YFSETQ. V gave up 3 bases and J gave up 8 bases; unmatched junction bases: 7. In nucleotides, the CDR3 is TGCGCCAGCAGCTCGGGCGGGAGGACCGATGAGCAGTTCTTC. Encoded protein: CASSSGGRTDEQFF.

This clonotype was counted only a few times. This chain joins TRBV7-8 and TRBJ2-7; a weak D match, TRBD2 (6 bases). V dropped 5 bases and J dropped 0 bases, with 14 bases sitting between them. Looked up from germline, CDR1 is SGHVS and CDR2 is FQNEAQ. The CDR3 runs 15 residues. CDR3 DNA: TGTGCCAGCAGCCGCCGGGACTTAAGCTCCTACGAGCAGTACTTC. Translating gives CASSRRDLSSYEQYF.